These 31 T cell receptor beta chains were sequenced from one sample in a study of cytomegalovirus exposure and HLA in healthy donors. Amplification used 60 Vbeta primers and 13 Jbeta primers. Libraries were prepared by immunoSEQ multiplex PCR; TCRdb keeps only in-frame clonotypes and omits some of them. Of about 54,000 clones listed, approximately 80% are singletons. The sequenced sample was PBMCs. These receptors all stem from a female donor in good health and CMV-seronegative.

V gene TRBV5-6 combines with J gene TRBJ2-7; D is unresolved. The ends were cut back, 4 bases at V and 3 bases at J, with 11 bases in the middle. CDR1 SGHDT and CDR2 YYEEEE come from the germline V gene. This CDR3 has 13 amino acids. CDR3 bases: TGTGCCAGCAGCCCGCCGGGTCTCTACGAGCAGTACTTC. Encoded protein: CASSPPGLYEQYF.

This sequence joins TRBV5-1 and TRBJ1-1; the D gene is possibly TRBD1 (5 bases). Trimming removed 4 bases from V and 1 base from J, with 11 bases in between. This CDR3 comprises 14 residues. Germline-derived CDR1 and CDR2 are SGHRS and YFSETQ. The CDR3 here is CASSMGLENTEAFF. DNA for the CDR3: TGCGCCAGCAGCATGGGACTGGAGAACACTGAAGCTTTCTTT. The variable domain in full, with the rest retrieved from reference TRBV5-1 and TRBJ1-1, is KAGVTQTPRYLIKTRGQQVTLSCSPISGHRSVSWYQQTPGQGLQFLFEYFSETQRNKGNFPGRFSGRQFSNSRSEMNVSTLELGDSALYLCASSMGLENTEAFFGQGTRLTVV.

The chain carries TRBV23-1 and TRBJ1-2; 10 bases map to TRBD1. TRBV23-1 is filed as an ORF, its function uncertain. This CDR3 has 16 residues. The junction had 11 bases not matched to a gene; V was cut back by 3 bases and J by 7 bases. The CDR3 sequence is CASSQKNGQGVFGYTF. The CDR3 region has the DNA TGCGCCAGCAGTCAGAAGAACGGACAGGGGGTTTTTGGCTACACCTTC.

This clone was detected once. The CDR3 loop reads CASSQGRSVLRSPLHF. Here the CDR3 DNA reads TGTGCCAGCAGCCAAGGAAGATCCGTACTCCGCTCACCCCTCCACTTT. The gene calls are TRBV14 and TRBJ1-6, with D hard to call. Trimming removed 1 base from V and 10 bases from J, with 17 bases in between. Germline V CDR1 and CDR2: SGHDN, FVKESK. The CDR3 loop spans 16 amino acids.

This clone was picked up a small number of times. V and J are TRBV25-1 and TRBJ1-2; 7 bases are a match to TRBD1. Germline V gives CDR1 MGHDK, CDR2 SYGVNS. This CDR3 comprises 18 residues. J gave up 1 base and V 5 bases, and 16 bases lay outside the gene matches. CDR3 loop: CASSPRSGTDLFNYGYTF. In DNA form, the CDR3 reads TGTGCCAGCAGTCCCCGTTCTGGGACAGATCTCTTTAACTATGGCTACACCTTC.

This chain joins TRBV6-6 and TRBJ1-2, with 7 bases matching TRBD1. The CDR3 runs 14 residues. V trimming: 5 bases; J trimming: 1 base; junction bases outside the gene matches: 4. Germline assignment: CDR1 MNHNY and CDR2 SVGAGI (reference sequence). CDR3 coding DNA: TGTGCCAGCAGTCCCGGGACAGTTAACTATGGCTACACCTTC. Translation gives CASSPGTVNYGYTF.

There are a few counts of this clone. V is TRBV6-5 and J is TRBJ1-4, with a tentative D call TRBD1 (6 bases). CDR3 length equals 16 residues. Trimming removed 4 bases at V and 7 bases at J, with 19 bases between. Germline CDR1 is MNHEY and CDR2 is SVGAGI. As DNA, the CDR3 is TGTGCCAGCAGTTGGAACCAGGGGTCCGGAGGTGAAAAACTGTTTTTT. Protein: CASSWNQGSGGEKLFF.

The V and J genes are TRBV10-3 and TRBJ2-3, with 8 bases fitting TRBD1. The J segment lost 8 bases and the V segment lost 1 base, leaving 17 bases of the junction unmatched. The CDR3 extends over 18 amino acids. Germline lookup yields CDR1 ENHRY and CDR2 SYGVKD. In nucleotides, the CDR3 is TGTGCCATCAGTGAGTTCATTATAGGGACAGGTACTAATTGTACGCAGTATTTT. Residues: CAISEFIIGTGTNCTQYF.

This chain connects TRBV7-2 to TRBJ1-1, with TRBD1 as a possible D gene (5 bases). This CDR3 is built from 13 residues. V shed 4 bases and J shed 4 bases, with 10 bases lying between them. CDR1 and CDR2 from the germline V gene are SGHTA and FQGNSA. The CDR3 sequence: CASSSMDITEAFF. CDR3 coding DNA: TGTGCCAGCAGCTCAATGGACATCACTGAAGCTTTCTTT.

This clone was seen once. The chain links TRBV7-6 to TRBJ1-3; D is unclear. Germline-derived CDR1 and CDR2 are SGHVS and FNYEAQ. V was trimmed by 1 base and J by 0 bases, leaving 7 bases between them. The CDR3 has 15 amino acids. The CDR3 sequence: CASSLGRSSGNTIYF. CDR3 nucleotides: TGTGCCAGCAGCTTAGGGCGGAGCTCTGGAAACACCATATATTTT.

The chain carries TRBV5-1 and TRBJ2-5, with 12 positions matching TRBD1. CDR1 SGHRS and CDR2 YFSETQ come from the germline V gene. Trimming removed 2 bases from V and 5 bases from J; junction bases left unmatched: 16. This CDR3 comprises 19 residues. For the CDR3, the DNA is TGCGCCAGCAGCTTAAACCAGCCCGGGACAGGGGGCTCGGGGGAGACCCAGTACTTC. Translation: CASSLNQPGTGGSGETQYF.

V and J are TRBV7-3 and TRBJ1-1; TRBD1 is a possible D gene (5 bases). CDR1 and CDR2 (germline): SGHTA, FQGTGA. V was pared by 5 bases and J by 0 bases, with 13 bases between. The CDR3 runs 15 residues. As DNA, the CDR3 is TGTGCCAGCAGCGCCTCGGGGGGAATGAACACTGAAGCTTTCTTT. This sequence encodes CASSASGGMNTEAFF.

The chain recombines TRBV7-2 with TRBJ1-5; tentatively, D is TRBD1 (5 bases). The CDR3 totals 13 residues. The V and J ends lost 3 bases and 7 bases respectively, with 10 bases between them. Looked up from germline, CDR1 is SGHTA and CDR2 is FQGNSA. CDR3 DNA sequence: TGTGCCAGCAGCTTCAGGGAACGGCAGCCCCAGCATTTT. Translation: CASSFRERQPQHF. Drawing the rest from reference TRBV7-2 and TRBJ1-5, the complete variable domain is GAGVSQSPSNKVTEKGKDVELRCDPISGHTALYWYRQSLGQGLEFLIYFQGNSAPDKSGLPSDRFSAERTGGSVSTLTIQRTQQEDSAVYLCASSFRERQPQHFGDGTRLSIL.

This clone was picked up one time. This chain joins TRBV6-1 and TRBJ2-7; D may be TRBD1 (6 bases). The germline V gene encodes CDR1 MNHNS and CDR2 SASEGT. This CDR3 is 15 amino acids long. The ends were cut back, 3 bases at V and 0 bases at J, with 12 bases in the middle. The CDR3 loop is CASSDNTGSSYEQYF. CDR3 sequence (DNA): TGTGCCAGCAGTGACAATACAGGGAGCTCCTACGAGCAGTACTTC.

The table lists this clone with a few counts. The rearrangement joins TRBV7-2 to TRBJ2-1; 11 bases fit TRBD2. Germline lookup yields CDR1 SGHTA and CDR2 FQGNSA. This CDR3 has 15 residues. The J segment lost 10 bases and the V segment lost 5 bases, leaving 10 bases of the junction unmatched. The CDR3 region is CASSTSLLAGVEQFF. CDR3 in DNA: TGTGCCAGCAGCACTAGCTTACTAGCGGGGGTCGAGCAGTTCTTC. Combining the CDR3 with reference TRBV7-2 and TRBJ2-1 gives the whole variable domain GAGVSQSPSNKVTEKGKDVELRCDPISGHTALYWYRQSLGQGLEFLIYFQGNSAPDKSGLPSDRFSAERTGGSVSTLTIQRTQQEDSAVYLCASSTSLLAGVEQFFGPGTRLTVL.

This chain connects TRBV5-5 to TRBJ1-2; TRBD1 matches at 7 bases. The CDR3 is made up of 16 amino acids. V was pared by 4 bases and J by 4 bases, with 13 bases of the junction left unmatched. CDR1 is SGHKS and CDR2 is YYEKEE in the germline V gene (reference sequence). The CDR3 loop reads CASSPGDSSFGYGYTF. DNA of the CDR3: TGTGCCAGCAGCCCCGGGGACAGCTCATTTGGCTATGGCTACACCTTC.

V is TRBV2 and J is TRBJ2-2; TRBD2 aligns across 10 bases. CDR3 length: 15 amino acids. Germline CDR1 is SNHLY and CDR2 is FYNNEI. Unmatched junction bases numbered 4, after V lost 5 bases and J lost 4 bases. The CDR3 reads CASSLAGAGTGELFF. The CDR3 bases are TGTGCCAGCAGTCTAGCGGGGGCGGGCACCGGGGAGCTGTTTTTT.

As DNA, the CDR3 is TGTGCCAGTAGTATTGAACAGGGTATCCAGCCCCAGCATTTT. It translates to CASSIEQGIQPQHF. J is TRBJ1-5 and V is TRBV19, with D perhaps TRBD1 (6 bases). This CDR3 spans 14 amino acids. Trimming stripped 3 bases from V and 7 bases from J, with 13 bases between. Germline-derived CDR1 and CDR2 are LNHDA and SQIVND (reference sequence).

In its sample, this clone was seen a few times. The chain links TRBV27 to TRBJ1-1, with 8 nucleotides matching TRBD1. The CDR3 sequence is 14 residues long. Trimming at V came to 5 bases and at J to 1 base, leaving 3 bases not matched to a gene. Germline V gives CDR1 MNHEY, CDR2 SMNVEV (reference sequence). In nucleotides, the CDR3 is TGTGCCAGCAGTCGACAGGGGTCGAACACTGAAGCTTTCTTT. It specifies CASSRQGSNTEAFF.

The gene calls are TRBV6-5 and TRBJ2-3, with 11 bases lining up with TRBD2. The V and J ends lost 4 bases and 8 bases, in that order; junction bases with no gene match: 8. This CDR3 spans 15 amino acids. Germline loops: CDR1 MNHEY, CDR2 SVGAGI. The CDR3 reads CASSFIAGGRSTQYF. The DNA of the CDR3 is TGTGCCAGCAGTTTCATAGCGGGGGGGCGGTCTACGCAGTATTTT.

V usage is TRBV5-1 and J usage is TRBJ1-2; 7 bases match TRBD1. From germline, CDR1 is SGHRS and CDR2 YFSETQ. Germline trimming cut 7 bases from V and 6 bases from J; bases unmatched to any gene: 18. The length of the CDR3 is 16 residues. In DNA, the CDR3 is TGCGCCAGCGGAACCTGGGAAACAGGGGAGGAGAATGGCTACACCTTC. Protein: CASGTWETGEENGYTF.

Here the CDR3 reads CSVEVWRGSSSYNEQFF. DNA for the CDR3: TGCAGCGTTGAAGTCTGGAGAGGGTCGAGCTCCTACAATGAGCAGTTCTTC. The J gene is TRBJ2-1, the V gene TRBV29-1; a possible D gene is TRBD2 (5 bases). In germline, CDR1 is SQVTM, CDR2 ANQGSEA. Trimming took off 1 base at V and 0 bases at J, with 16 bases between the two ends. The CDR3 runs to 17 residues.

The chain has TRBV7-9 and TRBJ2-3; possible D gene TRBD2, 6 bases. The CDR3 is made up of 15 amino acids. The V gene lost 3 bases and the J gene lost 4 bases, with 14 bases spanning the gap. Germline V gene lookup returns CDR1 SEHNR and CDR2 FQNEAQ (reference sequence). The CDR3 loop is CASSLQTSTADTQYF. The CDR3 DNA is TGTGCCAGCAGCTTGCAGACTAGTACAGCAGATACGCAGTATTTT.

This sequence joins TRBV5-1 and TRBJ1-2, with a weak D call TRBD1 (6 bases). The CDR3 has 16 amino acids. Between the trimmed V and J ends, which lost 0 bases and 1 base, there was a span of 13 bases. Germline CDR1 and CDR2: SGHRS and YFSETQ. CDR3 sequence (DNA): TGCGCCAGCAGCTTGGTAGGGGGGGGCCTTAACTATGGCTACACCTTC. It translates to CASSLVGGGLNYGYTF. Using reference TRBV5-1 and TRBJ1-2 for the parts outside the CDR3, the full variable domain is KAGVTQTPRYLIKTRGQQVTLSCSPISGHRSVSWYQQTPGQGLQFLFEYFSETQRNKGNFPGRFSGRQFSNSRSEMNVSTLELGDSALYLCASSLVGGGLNYGYTFGSGTRLTVV.

The chain combines TRBV7-9 with TRBJ1-1; 9 nucleotides align to TRBD1. Germline trimming cut 5 bases from V and 3 bases from J; bases unmatched to any gene: 4. Germline V gene lookup returns CDR1 SEHNR and CDR2 FQNEAQ (reference sequence). The CDR3 is 14 amino acids. The CDR3, as DNA: TGTGCCAGCAGCCTTAGACAGGGGGACACTGAAGCTTTCTTT. It encodes CASSLRQGDTEAFF.

The CDR3 here is CAWSIDKAGANVLTF. The CDR3 region has the DNA TGTGCCTGGAGCATAGACAAGGCTGGGGCCAACGTCCTGACTTTC. This rearrangement joins TRBV30 to TRBJ2-6; no clear D. CDR3 length equals 15 residues. Germline CDR1 reads GTSNPN; CDR2 reads SVGIG (reference sequence). V gave up 3 bases and J gave up 2 bases, with 11 bases separating them.

The V gene is TRBV4-3, the J gene TRBJ1-2; the match to TRBD1 covers 7 bases. Germline-derived CDR1 and CDR2 are LGHNA and YSLEER. The CDR3 spans 15 residues. V lost 5 bases and J lost 0; bases outside the gene matches: 6. CDR3 coding DNA: TGCGCCAGCAGCTTTGGGACAGCTCCTAACTATGGCTACACCTTC. This sequence encodes CASSFGTAPNYGYTF.

The V call is TRBV5-1, the J call TRBJ1-1; possible D gene TRBD1, 5 bases. Germline CDR1 SGHRS, CDR2 YFSETQ. V lost 2 bases and J 5 bases, leaving 10 bases between the germline ends. The CDR3 extends over 13 amino acids. The CDR3 sequence: CASSFGGETEAFF. CDR3 coding DNA: TGCGCCAGCAGCTTCGGGGGAGAAACTGAAGCTTTCTTT.

The CDR3 spells CASSLVGETNSPLHF. The CDR3 coding sequence is TGTGCCAGCAGCTTAGTGGGAGAAACCAATTCACCCCTCCACTTT. This rearrangement joins TRBV7-9 to TRBJ1-6; D unclear. The CDR3 extends over 15 amino acids. CDR1 is SEHNR, CDR2 FQNEAQ, per germline (reference sequence). The V gene lost 1 base and the J gene lost 7 bases, with 11 bases spanning the gap. Full variable domain (outside the CDR3, taken from reference TRBV7-9 and TRBJ1-6): DTGVSQNPRHKITKRGQNVTFRCDPISEHNRLYWYRQTLGQGPEFLTYFQNEAQLEKSRLLSDRFSAERPKGSFSTLEIQRTEQGDSAMYLCASSLVGETNSPLHFGNGTRLTVT.

The chain has TRBV14 and TRBJ1-3, with no clear D. The CDR3 loop spans 16 amino acids. Trimming stripped 5 bases from V and 2 bases from J, with 16 bases between. In germline, CDR1 is SGHDN, CDR2 FVKESK. CDR3 residues: CASSSQSGLAGNTIYF. In nucleotides, the CDR3 is TGTGCCAGCAGCTCCCAGTCAGGTCTTGCTGGAAACACCATATATTTT. Based on the CDR3 plus reference TRBV14 and TRBJ1-3, the full variable domain is EAGVTQFPSHSVIEKGQTVTLRCDPISGHDNLYWYRRVMGKEIKFLLHFVKESKQDESGMPNNRFLAERTGGTYSTLKVQPAELEDSGVYFCASSSQSGLAGNTIYFGEGSWLTVV.

V gene TRBV30 combines with J gene TRBJ2-7, with a tentative D call TRBD1 (5 bases). V lost 4 bases and J 1 base, leaving 8 bases between the germline ends. This CDR3 is 12 amino acids long. Germline CDR1 and CDR2: GTSNPN and SVGIG (reference sequence). The CDR3 reads CAWKRGSYEQYF. The CDR3 DNA reads TGTGCCTGGAAAAGGGGTTCCTACGAGCAGTACTTC.